A selection of T cell receptor beta chains follows, all from one sample in a study of OX40 agonist ivuxolimab in advanced cancers. TCRdb's table, derived via immunoSEQ multiplex PCR, lists solely in-frame clones and lacks some. The table includes over 55,000 clones, about 88% detected once. The specimen comprised CD4+ or CD8+ T cells sorted from blood, sampled in a trial of the OX40 agonist ivuxolimab. Receptors were obtained from an adult with an advanced solid tumor such as melanoma, head and neck, liver or kidney cancer. Both conserved end residues are part of each CDR3. The D gene is left open where the match is weak. Clone size is stated in some rows and not others, as once, few, many or a class when expanded.

v_gene	len	abundance	d_gene	j_gene	CDR3aa	CDR3nt
TRBV7-6	14	once	.	TRBJ2-1	CASSFDGLYNEQFF	TGTGCCAGCAGCTTCGACGGACTATACAATGAGCAGTTCTTC
TRBV10-3	13	.	.	TRBJ1-5	CAISSQLQQPQHF	TGTGCCATCAGTAGCCAACTACAACAGCCCCAGCATTTT
TRBV5-6	16	.	TRBD1	TRBJ1-5	CASSRRQGEGNQPQHF	TGTGCCAGCAGCCGCCGACAGGGTGAGGGCAATCAGCCCCAGCATTTT
TRBV14	13	once	TRBD1	TRBJ2-7	CASSPDRGSEQYF	TGTGCCAGCAGCCCAGACAGGGGCTCCGAGCAGTACTTC
TRBV29-1	14	.	.	TRBJ1-1	CSVHGGAVNTEAFF	TGCAGCGTCCATGGGGGGGCGGTGAACACTGAAGCTTTCTTT
TRBV7-2	14	.	.	TRBJ2-7	CASSLGRLSYEQYF	TGTGCCAGCAGCTTAGGGCGGCTCTCCTACGAGCAGTACTTC
TRBV5-6	14	.	.	TRBJ1-3	CASSSTVSGNTIYF	TGTGCCAGCAGCTCGACGGTCTCTGGAAACACCATATATTTT
TRBV27	18	.	.	TRBJ1-2	CASSLSPNRLRGDYGYTF	TGTGCCAGCAGTTTGTCCCCGAACAGGCTGAGAGGGGACTATGGCTACACCTTC
TRBV2	15	.	.	TRBJ1-2	CASSEALDVNYGYTF	TGTGCCAGCAGCGAGGCTTTGGATGTTAACTATGGCTACACCTTC
TRBV30	15	.	.	TRBJ2-3	CAWRWTGKSADTQYF	TGTGCCTGGAGATGGACGGGGAAAAGCGCAGATACGCAGTATTTT
TRBV2	14	.	TRBD2	TRBJ2-2	CASKGERGAGELFF	TGTGCCAGCAAGGGGGAGCGGGGGGCCGGGGAGCTGTTTTTT
TRBV7-2	13	.	.	TRBJ1-1	CASRLGGAPEAFF	TGTGCCAGCCGGCTCGGGGGCGCCCCTGAAGCTTTCTTT
TRBV6-5	14	.	.	TRBJ1-1	CASSYSQGSTEAFF	TGTGCCAGCAGTTACTCTCAGGGAAGCACTGAAGCTTTCTTT
TRBV5-8	14	once	TRBD1	TRBJ1-2	CASSPDRSPYGYTF	TGTGCCAGCAGCCCGGACAGGAGTCCTTATGGCTACACCTTC
TRBV2	12	.	.	TRBJ1-1	CASSEAGTEAFF	TGTGCCAGCAGTGAGGCTGGCACTGAAGCTTTCTTT